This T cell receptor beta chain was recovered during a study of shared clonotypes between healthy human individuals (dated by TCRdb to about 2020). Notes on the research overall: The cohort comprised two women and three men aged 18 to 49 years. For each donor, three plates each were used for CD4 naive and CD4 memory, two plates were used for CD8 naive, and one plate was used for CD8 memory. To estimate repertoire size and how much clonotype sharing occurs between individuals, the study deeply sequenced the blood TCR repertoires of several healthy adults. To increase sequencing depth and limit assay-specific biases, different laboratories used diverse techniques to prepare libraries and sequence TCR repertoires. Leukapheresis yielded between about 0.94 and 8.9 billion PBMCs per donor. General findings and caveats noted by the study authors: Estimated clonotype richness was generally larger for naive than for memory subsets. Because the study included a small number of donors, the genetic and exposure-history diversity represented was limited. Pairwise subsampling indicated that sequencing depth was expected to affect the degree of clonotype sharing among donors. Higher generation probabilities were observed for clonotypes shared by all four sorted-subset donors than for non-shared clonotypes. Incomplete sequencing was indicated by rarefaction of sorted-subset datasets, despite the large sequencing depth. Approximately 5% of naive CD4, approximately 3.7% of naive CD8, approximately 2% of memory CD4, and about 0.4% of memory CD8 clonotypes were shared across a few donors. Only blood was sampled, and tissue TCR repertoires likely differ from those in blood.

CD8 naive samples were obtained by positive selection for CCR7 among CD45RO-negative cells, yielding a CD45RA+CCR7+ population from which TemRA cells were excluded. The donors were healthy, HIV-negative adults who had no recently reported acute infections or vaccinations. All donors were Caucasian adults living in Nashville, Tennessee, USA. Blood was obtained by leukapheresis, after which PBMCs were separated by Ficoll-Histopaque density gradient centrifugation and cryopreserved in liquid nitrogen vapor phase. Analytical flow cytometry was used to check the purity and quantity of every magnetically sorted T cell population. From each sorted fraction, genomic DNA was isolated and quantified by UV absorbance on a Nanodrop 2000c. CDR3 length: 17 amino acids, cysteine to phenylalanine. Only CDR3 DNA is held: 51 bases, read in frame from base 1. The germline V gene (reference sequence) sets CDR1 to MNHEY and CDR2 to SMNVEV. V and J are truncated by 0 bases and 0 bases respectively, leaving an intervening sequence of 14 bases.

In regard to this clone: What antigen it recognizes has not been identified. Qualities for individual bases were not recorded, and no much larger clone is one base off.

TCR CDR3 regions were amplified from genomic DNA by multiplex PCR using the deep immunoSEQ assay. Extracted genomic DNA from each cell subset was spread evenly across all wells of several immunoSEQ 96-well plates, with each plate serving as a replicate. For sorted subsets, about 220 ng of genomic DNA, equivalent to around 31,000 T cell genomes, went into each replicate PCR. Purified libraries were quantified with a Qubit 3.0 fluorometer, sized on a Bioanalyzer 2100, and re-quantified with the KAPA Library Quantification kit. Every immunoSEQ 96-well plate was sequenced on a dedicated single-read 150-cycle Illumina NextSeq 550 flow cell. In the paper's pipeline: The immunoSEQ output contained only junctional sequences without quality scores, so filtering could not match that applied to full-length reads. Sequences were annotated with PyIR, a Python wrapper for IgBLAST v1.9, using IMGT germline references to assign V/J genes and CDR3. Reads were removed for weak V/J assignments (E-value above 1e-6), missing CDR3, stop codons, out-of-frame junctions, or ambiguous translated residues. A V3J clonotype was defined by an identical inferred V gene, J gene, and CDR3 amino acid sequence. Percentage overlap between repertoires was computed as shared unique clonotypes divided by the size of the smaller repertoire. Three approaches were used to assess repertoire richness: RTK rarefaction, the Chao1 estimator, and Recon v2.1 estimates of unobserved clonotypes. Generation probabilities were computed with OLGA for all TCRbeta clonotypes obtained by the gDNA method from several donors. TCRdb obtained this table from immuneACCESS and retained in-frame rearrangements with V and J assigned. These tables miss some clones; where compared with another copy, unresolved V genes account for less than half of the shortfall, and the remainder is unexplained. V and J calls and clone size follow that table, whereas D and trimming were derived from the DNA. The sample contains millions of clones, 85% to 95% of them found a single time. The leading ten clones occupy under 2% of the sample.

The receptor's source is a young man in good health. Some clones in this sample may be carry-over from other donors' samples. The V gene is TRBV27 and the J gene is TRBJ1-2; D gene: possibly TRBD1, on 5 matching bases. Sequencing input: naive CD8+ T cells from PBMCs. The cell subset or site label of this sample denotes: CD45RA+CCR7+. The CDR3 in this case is CASSLSPSQEPNYGYTF. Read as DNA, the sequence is TGTGCCAGCAGTTTATCCCCCTCACAGGAGCCTAACTATGGCTACACCTTC.